A single sample is the source of the 27 T cell receptor beta chains below, sequenced in a study of T cell responses to AZD1222 COVID-19 vaccine. Here immunoSEQ multiplex PCR was the method, and the copy in TCRdb shows in-frame clones only, minus some. There are 100,000 to 120,000 clones in the sample; about 94% occur only once, and about 3.1% lies in the top ten. The specimen was peripheral blood, collected 28 days after the second AZD1222 dose. These receptors all stem from an adult who received the AZD1222 COVID-19 vaccine.

V and J are TRBV6-5 and TRBJ1-2, with unresolved D. The CDR3 spans 10 residues. Germline V lookup: CDR1 MNHEY, CDR2 SVGAGI. Trimming removed 7 bases from V and 2 bases from J, with 2 bases in between. CDR3 loop: CASTNYGYTF. CDR3 coding DNA: TGTGCCAGCACCAACTATGGCTACACCTTC.

This rearrangement joins TRBV4-1 to TRBJ2-5; TRBD2 matches at 15 bases. This CDR3 contains 17 residues. Germline assignment: CDR1 MGHRA and CDR2 YSYEKL. Trimming took 1 base from V and 2 from J; bases not matched to a gene: 2. The CDR3 is CASSQGTSGGAQETQYF. The CDR3 DNA reads TGCGCCAGCAGCCAAGGGACTAGCGGGGGGGCACAAGAGACCCAGTACTTC.

The gene calls are TRBV5-4 and TRBJ2-2; TRBD2 matches 9 bases. There are 16 residues in the CDR3. Trimming removed 1 base from V and 6 bases from J; junction bases left unmatched: 7. Germline V CDR1 and CDR2: SGHNT, YYREEE (reference sequence). The CDR3 loop reads CASSLSVSGRPGELFF. The CDR3 bases are TGTGCCAGCAGCTTGTCGGTTAGCGGGAGACCCGGGGAGCTGTTTTTT.

V gene TRBV18 combines with J gene TRBJ1-1; the D gene is possibly TRBD1 (5 bases). This CDR3 comprises 12 residues. Looked up from germline, CDR1 is KGHSH and CDR2 is LQKENI. The V and J ends lost 5 bases and 4 bases respectively, with 8 bases between them. CDR3 DNA: TGTGCCAGCTCAACTACAGGCACTGAAGCTTTCTTT. This translates into CASSTTGTEAFF.

The chain uses TRBV28 and TRBJ1-5; weak D call: TRBD1 (6 bases). V lost 11 bases, J lost 1 base, and 12 bases lay in between. The CDR3 is 13 residues long. Germline CDR1 and CDR2: MDHEN and SYDVKM. The CDR3 here is CAHRVGSNQPQHF. The DNA of the CDR3 is TGTGCCCACAGGGTTGGGAGCAATCAGCCCCAGCATTTT. The variable domain in full, with the rest retrieved from reference TRBV28 and TRBJ1-5, is DVKVTQSSRYLVKRTGEKVFLECVQDMDHENMFWYRQDPGLGLRLIYFSYDVKMKEKGDIPEGYSVSREKKERFSLILESASTNQTSMYLCAHRVGSNQPQHFGDGTRLSIL.

The rearrangement links TRBV25-1 to TRBJ2-2; unclear D gene. The V and J ends lost 1 base and 5 bases respectively, with 8 bases between them. Germline-derived CDR1 and CDR2 are MGHDK and SYGVNS. This CDR3 is built from 14 residues. The CDR3 protein is CASSEWSRTGELFF. In DNA, the CDR3 is TGTGCCAGCAGTGAATGGAGTAGGACCGGGGAGCTGTTTTTT.

This sequence joins TRBV7-9 and TRBJ2-2; 7 bases agree with TRBD1. Looked up from germline, CDR1 is SEHNR and CDR2 is FQNEAQ (reference sequence). The ends lost 5 bases at V and 6 bases at J; junction bases unmatched: 9. This CDR3 region has 15 residues. In DNA, the CDR3 is TGTGCCAGCAGCCATCTAAGGGGGCGCCCCGGGGAGCTGTTTTTT. It translates to CASSHLRGRPGELFF.

The chain joins TRBV6-5 to TRBJ1-4, with unresolved D. The CDR3 covers 14 residues. The V gene's germline CDR1 is MNHEY and CDR2 SVGAGI. V lost 8 bases to trimming and J lost 0 bases, with 10 bases between them. The CDR3 sequence: CASRRSATNEKLFF. CDR3 nucleotides: TGTGCCAGCCGGAGAAGTGCAACTAATGAAAAACTGTTTTTT.

The chain uses TRBV5-1 and TRBJ1-2; 9 positions match TRBD1. Germline CDR1 reads SGHRS; CDR2 reads YFSETQ. The CDR3 has 13 amino acids. After removal of 4 bases from V and 7 bases from J, the junction contained 5 bases not matched to a gene. CDR3 amino acids: CASSPGQGSGYTF. The CDR3 DNA reads as TGCGCCAGCAGCCCTGGACAGGGGTCTGGCTACACCTTC.

This rearrangement joins TRBV6-2 or TRBV6-3 to TRBJ1-6; 8 bases line up with TRBD1. J lost 11 bases, V lost 6 bases, and 6 bases had no gene match. The germline V gene encodes CDR1 MNHEY and CDR2 SVGEGT. The CDR3 is 13 amino acids. CDR3 sequence (DNA): TGTGCCAGCAGCGACAGGGGTTATGCACCCCTCCACTTT. It codes for CASSDRGYAPLHF.

V gene TRBV6-5 combines with J gene TRBJ2-5; D might be TRBD1 or TRBD2, each matching 5 bases. The germline V gene has CDR1 MNHEY and CDR2 SVGAGI. Trimming cost V 0 bases and J 1 base, with 6 bases left between them. The CDR3 extends over 14 amino acids. DNA of the CDR3: TGTGCCAGCAGTTACTCGGGGACCCAAGAGACCCAGTACTTC. Protein: CASSYSGTQETQYF.

J is TRBJ2-5 and V is TRBV29-1; no firm D call. Germline assignment: CDR1 SQVTM and CDR2 ANQGSEA. CDR3 length: 10 amino acids. The germline V and J ends were trimmed by 4 bases and 4 bases, with 4 bases remaining between them. CDR3 sequence reads: CSVVGETQYF. The CDR3 region has the DNA TGCAGCGTTGTGGGAGAGACCCAGTACTTC.

In nucleotides, the CDR3 is TGTGCCAGCAGGTTTAGACGGATAGGGGACGAGCAGTACTTC. Translation gives CASRFRRIGDEQYF. The chain is built from TRBV6-5 and TRBJ2-7; tentatively, D is TRBD1 (5 bases). Trimming pared 6 bases from V and 5 bases from J, leaving 17 bases between. CDR1 MNHEY and CDR2 SVGAGI come from the germline V gene. The CDR3 has 14 amino acids.

The CDR3 is CASSLAQLGVLNNEQFF. The CDR3 DNA reads TGTGCCAGCAGCTTAGCGCAGTTGGGGGTCCTAAACAATGAGCAGTTCTTC. The chain has TRBV7-8 and TRBJ2-1, with D possibly being TRBD1 or TRBD2 (5 bases each). Germline V gives CDR1 SGHVS, CDR2 FQNEAQ. V was pared by 0 bases and J by 5 bases, with 17 bases between. This CDR3 contains 17 residues.

V gene TRBV5-1 combines with J gene TRBJ2-2, with D possibly TRBD2 on 6 matching bases. Looked up from germline, CDR1 is SGHRS and CDR2 is YFSETQ. This CDR3 is 17 amino acids long. Between the trimmed V and J ends, which lost 0 bases and 3 bases, there was a span of 15 bases. The CDR3 sequence: CASSLGPSGLYTGELFF. CDR3 sequence (DNA): TGCGCCAGCAGCTTGGGCCCGTCGGGACTCTACACCGGGGAGCTGTTTTTT. Full variable domain (outside the CDR3, taken from reference TRBV5-1 and TRBJ2-2): KAGVTQTPRYLIKTRGQQVTLSCSPISGHRSVSWYQQTPGQGLQFLFEYFSETQRNKGNFPGRFSGRQFSNSRSEMNVSTLELGDSALYLCASSLGPSGLYTGELFFGEGSRLTVL.

This sequence joins TRBV7-9 and TRBJ2-7, with D uncertain. Between the trimmed V and J ends, which lost 5 bases and 6 bases, there was a span of 14 bases. The CDR3 runs 13 residues. CDR1 is SEHNR and CDR2 is FQNEAQ in the germline V gene (reference sequence). The CDR3 spells CASSPPLRTEQYF. The CDR3 DNA reads as TGTGCCAGCAGCCCTCCCCTTAGGACCGAGCAGTACTTC.

The chain recombines TRBV19 with TRBJ1-1; D unresolved. The CDR3 spans 13 residues. Trimming pared 7 bases from V and 0 bases from J, leaving 9 bases between. Germline V gives CDR1 LNHDA, CDR2 SQIVND (reference sequence). DNA of the CDR3: TGTGCCAGTAAACCACTGCTGAACACTGAAGCTTTCTTT. Its protein product is CASKPLLNTEAFF.

The chain recombines TRBV6-5 with TRBJ1-5; D gene ambiguous. Germline-derived CDR1 and CDR2 are MNHEY and SVGAGI. Trimming removed 3 bases at V and 0 bases at J, with 9 bases between. The CDR3 spans 15 residues. The CDR3 protein is CASSYGRYSNQPQHF. The CDR3 nucleotides are TGTGCCAGCAGTTATGGGCGCTATAGCAATCAGCCCCAGCATTTT.

V is TRBV19 and J is TRBJ1-5; maybe TRBD1 (6 bases). Per germline, CDR1 LNHDA and CDR2 SQIVND (reference sequence). The CDR3 consists of 14 residues. Trimming pared 5 bases from V and 4 bases from J, leaving 12 bases between. The CDR3 region has the DNA TGTGCCAGTAGTCGGTTCGACAGGAATCAGCCCCAGCATTTT. Translating gives CASSRFDRNQPQHF. The variable domain in full, completed from reference TRBV19 and TRBJ1-5, reads DGGITQSPKYLFRKEGQNVTLSCEQNLNHDAMYWYRQDPGQGLRLIYYSQIVNDFQKGDIAEGYSVSREKKESFPLTVTSAQKNPTAFYLCASSRFDRNQPQHFGDGTRLSIL.

V is TRBV15 and J is TRBJ1-2; D remains ambiguous. V was trimmed by 0 bases and J by 7 bases, leaving 12 bases between them. CDR3 length: 14 amino acids. Germline lookup yields CDR1 LNHNV and CDR2 YYDKDF (reference sequence). This CDR3 is CATSRDLVPGGYTF. DNA for the CDR3: TGTGCCACCAGCAGAGATCTTGTGCCCGGTGGCTACACCTTC.

This clone was seen only once. This chain uses TRBV5-6 with TRBJ2-1; TRBD2 might be the D (5 bases). Germline V lookup: CDR1 SGHDT, CDR2 YYEEEE. The germline V and J ends were trimmed by 0 bases and 7 bases, with 17 bases remaining between them. The CDR3 has 16 residues. The CDR3 sequence is CASSLGAGVSKNEQFF. CDR3 DNA sequence: TGTGCCAGCAGCTTGGGGGCGGGTGTAAGTAAAAATGAGCAGTTCTTC.

The chain uses TRBV6-5 and TRBJ1-5; no clear D. Trimming removed 5 bases from V and 7 bases from J, with 12 bases in between. Germline V lookup: CDR1 MNHEY, CDR2 SVGAGI. The CDR3 spans 13 residues. The CDR3 nucleotides are TGTGCCAGCAGTCCTCATCGGTGGCAGCCCCAGCATTTT. Amino acids: CASSPHRWQPQHF.

For the CDR3, the DNA is TGCGCCAGCAGCTCCGCCACAGGGACCTATTCTGGCTACACCTTC. It is translated as CASSSATGTYSGYTF. V is TRBV5-1 and J is TRBJ1-2; tentatively, D is TRBD1 (6 bases). The CDR3 totals 15 residues. Germline assignment: CDR1 SGHRS and CDR2 YFSETQ. V dropped 3 bases and J dropped 7 bases, with 19 bases sitting between them.

The genes are TRBV6-6 and TRBJ2-5; D not resolved. The CDR3 contains 13 residues. Germline V gene data show CDR1 as MNHNY and CDR2 as SVGAGI (reference sequence). V lost 0 bases and J lost 3, with 5 bases in between. CDR3 nucleotides: TGTGCCAGCAGTTACTCGAAGAAAGAGACCCAGTACTTC. Encoded protein: CASSYSKKETQYF.

This rearrangement joins TRBV2 to TRBJ1-2; tentative D call: TRBD1 (5 bases). Germline loops: CDR1 SNHLY, CDR2 FYNNEI. This CDR3 has 10 amino acids. Deletions cut 7 bases from V and 6 bases from J, with 6 bases between. CDR3 residues: CASTGDGYTF. CDR3 in DNA: TGTGCCAGCACGGGGGATGGCTACACCTTC.

The rearrangement uses TRBV19 and TRBJ1-2, with TRBD1 matching over 12 bases. Trimming at V came to 3 bases and at J to 6 bases, leaving 2 bases not matched to a gene. This CDR3 is 14 amino acids long. CDR1 is LNHDA, CDR2 SQIVND, per germline (reference sequence). CDR3 nucleotides: TGTGCCAGTAGTATTGGGACAGGGGGCAATGGCTACACCTTC. The encoded protein is CASSIGTGGNGYTF.

The chain uses TRBV12-3 or TRBV12-4 and TRBJ1-1, with 7 positions matching TRBD1. Unmatched junction bases numbered 4, after V lost 5 bases and J lost 4 bases. This CDR3 is 13 amino acids long. CDR3 sequence (DNA): TGTGCCAGCAGTAAATCAGGGGGCACTGAAGCTTTCTTT. This codes for CASSKSGGTEAFF.